At least ten counts were recorded for the clone carrying this T cell receptor beta chain. The entry originates in a study of glioma-infiltrating T cells. Using RNA template, CDR3s of TCR alpha and beta were amplified with iRepertoire arm-PCR. TCRdb redid the calling of the multiplex PCR reads with MiXCR, one entry per CDR3 protein. The data hold around 44,000 distinct CDR3 sequences, with approximately 20% observed a single time. The TCR originated in a human donor with low-grade glioma or glioblastoma, undergoing nonglioma brain surgery, or in good health (not recorded which). Specimen: glioma tissue, nonneoplastic brain tissue, or PBMCs (not recorded which).

The CDR3 bases are TGTGCCATCAGTGCCCAGGGGGCGAACACCGGGGAGCTGTTTTTT. Protein product: CAISAQGANTGELFF. J is TRBJ2-2 and V is TRBV10-3, with 7 bases aligning to TRBD1. CDR1 and CDR2 from the germline V gene are ENHRY and SYGVKD. This CDR3 is 15 amino acids long. V lost 4 bases, J lost 0 bases, and 2 bases stayed unmatched.